Shown below are 8 T cell receptor beta chains from a single sample sequenced in a study of blood T cell repertoires in COVID-19. TCRdb's copy holds only in-frame clones and misses some; the assay was immunoSEQ multiplex PCR. The sample contains 200,000 to 250,000 clones, 85% to 90% of which appear only once. The sample was PBMCs or T cells enriched from blood (not recorded which). These receptors all come from a man between 25 and 39 years old who had been exposed to COVID-19.

Points on this clone: Other DNA sequences within the sample encode an identical CDR3. The chain has TRBV7-9 and TRBJ2-7, with a tentative D call TRBD2 (5 bases). Trimming left V 4 bases short and J 1 base short, with 8 bases between. The CDR3 contains 13 residues. CDR1 SEHNR and CDR2 FQNEAQ come from the germline V gene (reference sequence). The DNA of the CDR3 is TGTGCCAGCAGCTCGGGGAGTTCCTACGAGCAGTACTTC. It codes for CASSSGSSYEQYF.

V and J are TRBV6-5 and TRBJ2-5; TRBD2 matches 8 bases. Germline CDR1 is MNHEY and CDR2 is SVGAGI. V was pared by 6 bases and J by 7 bases, with 7 bases of the junction left unmatched. This CDR3 has 13 residues. The CDR3 coding sequence is TGTGCCAGCAGCACTCAGCGGGGGTCGACCCAGTACTTC. Its translation: CASSTQRGSTQYF.

V and J are TRBV19 and TRBJ1-1; 11 bases are a match to TRBD1. Germline V gives CDR1 LNHDA, CDR2 SQIVND (reference sequence). The CDR3 spans 17 residues. With V trimmed by 4 bases and J by 0 bases, 7 bases remained unmatched. In nucleotides, the CDR3 is TGTGCCAGTAGTACACGGACAGGGGGCGGTCTGAACACTGAAGCTTTCTTT. Protein: CASSTRTGGGLNTEAFF.

The rearrangement links TRBV5-6 to TRBJ1-3, with D perhaps matching TRBD1 (5 bases). V was cut by 4 bases and J by 1 base, with 12 bases left in between. Germline CDR1 and CDR2: SGHDT and YYEEEE. This CDR3 spans 15 amino acids. The CDR3 is CASSNEQDSGNTIYF. The DNA of the CDR3 is TGTGCCAGCAGCAATGAACAGGATTCTGGAAACACCATATATTTT.

The V call is TRBV3-1 (or the pseudogene TRBV3-2), the J call TRBJ1-1; TRBD1 might be the D (6 bases). The length of the CDR3 is 14 residues. The V gene lost 2 bases and the J gene lost 3 bases, with 10 bases spanning the gap. Germline CDR1 is LGHDT and CDR2 is YNNKEL (reference sequence). DNA of the CDR3: TGTGCCAGCAGCCAACAGGGGTCCCACACTGAAGCTTTCTTT. Encoded protein: CASSQQGSHTEAFF.

V and J are TRBV7-3 and TRBJ2-5, with TRBD2 identical over 7 bases. Germline-derived CDR1 and CDR2 are SGHTA and FQGTGA. This CDR3 has 13 amino acids. Trimming cost V 4 bases and J 5 bases; bases outside gene matches: 4. CDR3 loop: CASSWAGGETQYF. In DNA form, the CDR3 reads TGTGCCAGCAGCTGGGCCGGGGGGGAGACCCAGTACTTC.

V and J are TRBV13 and TRBJ1-4; TRBD1 is a possible D gene (5 bases). This CDR3 comprises 14 residues. V gave up 6 bases and J gave up 7 bases, with 15 bases separating them. The germline V gene has CDR1 PRHDT and CDR2 FYEKMQ (reference sequence). For the CDR3, the DNA is TGTGCCAGCAGTCTCGGGGGTCTAGGTGAAAAACTGTTTTTT. This gives the protein CASSLGGLGEKLFF. Drawing the rest from reference TRBV13 and TRBJ1-4, the complete variable domain is AAGVIQSPRHLIKEKRETATLKCYPIPRHDTVYWYQQGPGQDPQFLISFYEKMQSDKGSIPDRFSAQQFSDYHSELNMSSLELGDSALYFCASSLGGLGEKLFFGSGTQLSVL.

The gene calls are TRBV11-2 and TRBJ2-2; D gene unclear. CDR3 length equals 13 residues. The ends were cut back, 4 bases at V and 0 bases at J, with 3 bases in the middle. Germline loops: CDR1 SGHAT, CDR2 FQNNGV. CDR3 amino acids: CASSSANTGELFF. The CDR3 DNA reads TGTGCCAGCAGCTCTGCGAACACCGGGGAGCTGTTTTTT.